This T cell receptor (beta chain) derives from a study of blood T cell repertoires in COVID-19. On the study more broadly: The analysed material was cDNA or gDNA that came from T cells, B-cell-depleted T cells, or PBMCs.

CDR3 length: 17 amino acids. V shed 6 bases and J 7 bases; nucleotides not matched to a gene: 13. Germline V lookup: CDR1 WSHSY, CDR2 SAAADI. Authors' processing steps: The assay estimated nucleated cells by amplifying reference gene primers. Profiled with immunoSEQ multiplex PCR; TCRdb holds only in-frame clones, not every one. V and J calls and clone size follow that table, whereas D and trimming were derived from the DNA. Here the sample spans roughly 100,000 clones, 75% to 95% being singletons. The V gene is TRBV10-2, the J gene TRBJ1-6; 9 nucleotides agree with TRBD1. Material: peripheral blood. This TCR was recovered from a man younger than 30 with acute or convalescent COVID-19. The CDR3 is CASRTPRTGAQNSPLHF. CDR3 DNA: TGCGCCAGCAGGACACCGAGGACAGGGGCTCAAAATTCACCCCTCCACTTT.